Presented here are 25 T cell receptor beta chains from one specimen sequenced in a study of blood T cell repertoires in COVID-19. TCRdb's copy holds only in-frame clones and misses some; the assay was immunoSEQ multiplex PCR. Counted here are about 17,000 clones, 85% to 90% occurring once; the ten biggest clones make up less than 20%. Sequencing was done on a sample of peripheral blood. The receptors shown here come from a human donor with active COVID-19. The donor label of this sample is uncertain.

The table lists this clone with a few counts. This chain links TRBV4-2 with TRBJ2-7; TRBD1 agrees at 10 bases. The germline gives CDR1 LGHNA, CDR2 YNFKEQ. The V segment lost 1 base and the J segment 6 bases; nucleotides outside the gene matches: 9. The CDR3 length is 16 residues. CDR3 loop: CASSQVLDRGEREQYF. The CDR3 DNA follows: TGTGCCAGCAGCCAAGTGTTGGACAGGGGGGAGCGCGAGCAGTACTTC.

The chain uses TRBV7-2 and TRBJ2-1; 8 bases line up with TRBD2. The V segment lost 2 bases and the J segment 2 bases; nucleotides outside the gene matches: 5. Germline V gene sequence: CDR1 SGHTA, CDR2 FQGNSA. The CDR3 totals 16 residues. CDR3 DNA sequence: TGTGCCAGCAGCTTATGGCGGGGGGAGACCTACAATGAGCAGTTCTTC. Protein sequence: CASSLWRGETYNEQFF.

The sample holds a few counts of this clone. The CDR3 DNA sequence: TGTGCCAGCAGCCGGGGGTCTAGTCAGCCCCAGCATTTT. It specifies CASSRGSSQPQHF. The chain carries TRBV7-9 and TRBJ1-5; TRBD1 might be the D (5 bases). V shed 5 bases and J shed 6 bases, with 11 bases lying between them. The CDR3 has 13 residues. Germline V CDR1 and CDR2: SEHNR, FQNEAQ (reference sequence).

The J gene is TRBJ2-5, the V gene TRBV29-1; D is perhaps TRBD2 (6 bases). V shed 4 bases and J shed 3 bases, with 9 bases lying between them. Germline V lookup: CDR1 SQVTM, CDR2 ANQGSEA. There are 12 residues in the CDR3. The CDR3 bases are TGCAGCGTTGGGGCGGGGAAAGAGACCCAGTACTTC. Residues: CSVGAGKETQYF.

The chain links TRBV5-1 to TRBJ1-2; 7 nucleotides align to TRBD1. J lost 2 bases, V lost 4 bases, and 2 bases had no gene match. Germline lookup yields CDR1 SGHRS and CDR2 YFSETQ. CDR3 length: 13 amino acids. The CDR3 loop is CASSQTGNYGYTF. As DNA, the CDR3 is TGCGCCAGCAGCCAGACAGGGAACTATGGCTACACCTTC.

The V and J genes are TRBV18 and TRBJ1-2; tentative D call: TRBD1 (6 bases). This CDR3 has 15 amino acids. In germline, CDR1 is KGHSH, CDR2 LQKENI. V lost 6 bases, J lost 0 bases, and 14 bases lay in between. The CDR3 coding sequence is TGTGCCAGCTCCATGGGGGGGCAGACTAACTATGGCTACACCTTC. As protein: CASSMGGQTNYGYTF.

In its sample, this clone was seen once. The chain is built from TRBV9 and TRBJ1-5, with 7 bases matching TRBD1. Germline V gene lookup returns CDR1 SGDLS and CDR2 YYNGEE. The CDR3 runs to 14 residues. V dropped 4 bases and J dropped 3; count of bases not matched to a gene: 4. The DNA of the CDR3 is TGTGCCAGCAGCCAGGGGGTAGACAATCAGCCCCAGCATTTT. Residues: CASSQGVDNQPQHF.

This clone was found once. The chain is built from TRBV27 and TRBJ2-2, with D tentatively TRBD1 (6 bases). Germline CDR1 is MNHEY and CDR2 is SMNVEV (reference sequence). Deletions cut 7 bases from V and 6 bases from J, with 9 bases between. This CDR3 is 12 amino acids long. DNA for the CDR3: TGTGCCAGCAAAACAGGGCCCGGGGAGCTGTTTTTT. Its translation: CASKTGPGELFF.

The chain couples TRBV7-3 to TRBJ1-2; tentatively, D is TRBD1 (6 bases). V lost 5 bases, J lost 4 bases, and 14 bases lay in between. Germline V CDR1 and CDR2: SGHTA, FQGTGA. There are 14 residues in the CDR3. CDR3 loop: CASSPQGGGYGYTF. The CDR3 nucleotides read TGTGCCAGCAGCCCACAGGGTGGCGGCTATGGCTACACCTTC.

This clone was found once. The J gene is TRBJ1-2, the V gene TRBV19, with 8 bases that match TRBD1. The trim removed 7 bases at V and 4 bases at J, leaving 20 bases unmatched. Germline-derived CDR1 and CDR2 are LNHDA and SQIVND (reference sequence). The CDR3 loop spans 18 amino acids. CDR3 coding DNA: TGTGCCAGTATGGGCCCGATCAGGGGGCGCATCAGTGGCTATGGCTACACCTTC. This translates into CASMGPIRGRISGYGYTF.

This chain links TRBV5-6 with TRBJ1-2; D is uncertain. CDR3 length: 14 residues. Germline V gene data show CDR1 as SGHDT and CDR2 as YYEEEE. V was clipped by 0 bases and J by 8 bases, with 14 bases between them. The DNA for the CDR3 is TGTGCCAGCAGCTTGGTCGCGGGGTCTCAAGGCTACACCTTC. Amino acid sequence: CASSLVAGSQGYTF.

This clone was observed once. V gene TRBV19 combines with J gene TRBJ2-5; tentative D call: TRBD1 (6 bases). Trimming left V 5 bases short and J 4 bases short, with 17 bases between. CDR3 length equals 15 residues. In germline, CDR1 is LNHDA, CDR2 SQIVND (reference sequence). The CDR3 coding sequence is TGTGCCAGTAGTGTTTTACAGGGATGGGGAGAGACCCAGTACTTC. Translating gives CASSVLQGWGETQYF. Drawing the rest from reference TRBV19 and TRBJ2-5, the complete variable domain is DGGITQSPKYLFRKEGQNVTLSCEQNLNHDAMYWYRQDPGQGLRLIYYSQIVNDFQKGDIAEGYSVSREKKESFPLTVTSAQKNPTAFYLCASSVLQGWGETQYFGPGTRLLVL.

The gene calls are TRBV19 and TRBJ2-7; maybe TRBD1 (6 bases). CDR1 and CDR2 (germline): LNHDA, SQIVND (reference sequence). This CDR3 region has 14 residues. V was shortened by 1 base and J by 2 bases, with 9 bases between the two germline ends. The CDR3 reads CASSIGGGTYEQYF. The DNA of the CDR3 is TGTGCCAGTAGTATAGGAGGGGGAACCTACGAGCAGTACTTC.

The chain recombines TRBV5-4 with TRBJ1-2, with 9 bases fitting TRBD1. Germline V gene lookup returns CDR1 SGHNT and CDR2 YYREEE (reference sequence). J was trimmed by 0 bases and V by 4 bases; bases with no gene match: 4. The CDR3 has 15 amino acids. CDR3 residues: CASSTRTGANYGYTF. DNA for the CDR3: TGTGCCAGCAGCACCAGGACAGGGGCTAACTATGGCTACACCTTC.

The chain combines TRBV6-2 or TRBV6-3 with TRBJ2-7; TRBD2 aligns across 13 bases. V shed 2 bases and J 4 bases; nucleotides not matched to a gene: 8. This CDR3 spans 17 amino acids. From germline, CDR1 is MNHEY and CDR2 SVGEGT. In DNA form, the CDR3 reads TGTGCCAGCAGTTACGGCGGGACTAGCGGGGTACCATACGAGCAGTACTTC. Its protein product is CASSYGGTSGVPYEQYF.

The DNA of the CDR3 is TGTGCCAGCAGTTTGGTTGGCACATACACTGAAGCTTTCTTT. It is translated as CASSLVGTYTEAFF. V is TRBV28 and J is TRBJ1-1; D uncertain. Germline V gives CDR1 MDHEN, CDR2 SYDVKM. V was cut by 3 bases and J by 3 bases, with 11 bases left in between. This CDR3 comprises 14 residues.

J is TRBJ2-1 and V is TRBV2; TRBD2 matches 10 bases. CDR3 length: 14 residues. CDR1 and CDR2 (germline): SNHLY, FYNNEI. V lost 4 bases to trimming and J lost 10 bases; unmatched junction nucleotides: 7. CDR3 nucleotide sequence: TGTGCCAGCAGTGGGCCGACTAGCGGGTCCGAGCAGTTCTTC. Translating gives CASSGPTSGSEQFF.

V and J are TRBV7-2 and TRBJ2-3, with D perhaps TRBD2 (6 bases). The V and J ends lost 8 bases and 0 bases respectively, with 15 bases between them. This CDR3 comprises 15 residues. In germline, CDR1 is SGHTA, CDR2 FQGNSA. The CDR3 region has the DNA TGTGCCAGCCCCCGGCGGGGCTCTAGCACAGATACGCAGTATTTT. It translates to CASPRRGSSTDTQYF.

The V call is TRBV9, the J call TRBJ2-3, with 8 nucleotides matching TRBD2. CDR1 is SGDLS, CDR2 YYNGEE, per germline. CDR3 length equals 14 residues. V was clipped by 4 bases and J by 4 bases; unmatched bases: 5. CDR3 nucleotide sequence: TGTGCCAGCAGCCCCGGGGGGGGCCCAGATACGCAGTATTTT. Translated: CASSPGGGPDTQYF. The variable domain in full, with the rest retrieved from reference TRBV9 and TRBJ2-3, is DSGVTQTPKHLITATGQRVTLRCSPRSGDLSVYWYQQSLDQGLQFLIQYYNGEERAKGNILERFSAQQFPDLHSELNLSSLELGDSALYFCASSPGGGPDTQYFGPGTRLTVL.

As DNA, the CDR3 is TGTGCCAGCAGCTTGCGGTACGAGCAGTACTTC. Translation: CASSLRYEQYF. This chain uses TRBV5-8 with TRBJ2-7; the D is unclear. Trimming left V 1 base short and J 4 bases short, with 3 bases between. The CDR3 spans 11 residues. Germline assignment: CDR1 SGHTS and CDR2 YDEGEE. The variable domain in full, with the rest retrieved from reference TRBV5-8 and TRBJ2-7, is EAGVTQSPTHLIKTRGQQATLRCSPISGHTSVYWYQQALGLGLQFLLWYDEGEERNRGNFPPRFSGRQFPNYSSELNVNALELEDSALYLCASSLRYEQYFGPGTRLTVT.

This chain connects TRBV4-3 to TRBJ2-7; unclear D gene. Germline CDR1 LGHNA, CDR2 YSLEER. Deletions cut 4 bases from V and 4 bases from J, with 17 bases between. CDR3 size: 15 residues. CDR3 sequence: CASSRFETTLYEQYF. CDR3 nucleotide sequence: TGCGCCAGCAGCCGGTTCGAGACAACCCTTTACGAGCAGTACTTC.

Concerning this clone: This sample also contains other DNA sequences that code for the same CDR3. The CDR3 loop is CASRGLASTGELFF. CDR3 DNA sequence: TGTGCCAGCAGGGGCCTAGCGAGTACCGGGGAGCTGTTTTTT. The chain uses TRBV7-2 and TRBJ2-2, with D maybe TRBD2 (6 bases). Germline-derived CDR1 and CDR2 are SGHTA and FQGNSA. The CDR3 is 14 amino acids. V lost 6 bases, J lost 5 bases, and 13 bases lay in between.

Only one count was recorded for this clone. The V gene is TRBV4-2, the J gene TRBJ2-2; the match to TRBD1 covers 8 bases. This CDR3 has 17 residues. J gave up 7 bases and V 0 bases, and 10 bases lay outside the gene matches. The germline V gene encodes CDR1 LGHNA and CDR2 YNFKEQ. The CDR3 region is CASSQDGQGWLGGELFF. The CDR3 DNA follows: TGTGCCAGCAGCCAAGATGGACAGGGTTGGTTAGGCGGGGAGCTGTTTTTT.

The chain joins TRBV13 to TRBJ2-1, with 8 bases lining up with TRBD2. CDR3 length: 15 residues. Looked up from germline, CDR1 is PRHDT and CDR2 is FYEKMQ (reference sequence). Trimming removed 6 bases from V and 5 bases from J; junction bases left unmatched: 9. The CDR3 loop is CASRDSGGLNNEQFF. As DNA, the CDR3 is TGTGCCAGCAGGGATTCGGGGGGGCTCAACAATGAGCAGTTCTTC.

J is TRBJ1-2 and V is TRBV9, with a tentative D call TRBD1 (6 bases). The CDR3 runs to 14 residues. Trimming shortened V by 0 bases and J by 7 bases, and 13 bases separated the two germline ends. Germline V gene sequence: CDR1 SGDLS, CDR2 YYNGEE. This chain's CDR3 is CASSVGDNLSGYTF. The CDR3 bases are TGTGCCAGCAGCGTAGGGGACAATCTGAGTGGCTACACCTTC.